This T cell receptor (beta chain) is drawn from a study of technical replicates of blood from a few donors. Data came from immunoSEQ multiplex PCR; TCRdb stores just in-frame clones and leaves some out. The sample includes 60,000 to 85,000 clones, approximately 94% of them seen just once. Germline-derived CDR1 and CDR2 are SGHDT and YYEEEE. Trimming pared 2 bases from V and 1 base from J, leaving 10 bases between. CDR3 length: 14 residues. Sample: T cells isolated from PBMCs. V gene TRBV5-6 combines with J gene TRBJ2-7; D remains ambiguous. The sequence was obtained from a human donor in good health. The CDR3 sequence: CASSFGGPSYEQYF. The CDR3 nucleotides are TGTGCCAGCAGCTTCGGTGGTCCATCCTACGAGCAGTACTTC. Using reference TRBV5-6 and TRBJ2-7 for the parts outside the CDR3, the full variable domain is DAGVTQSPTHLIKTRGQQVTLRCSPKSGHDTVSWYQQALGQGPQFIFQYYEEEERQRGNFPDRFSGHQFPNYSSELNVNALLLGDSALYLCASSFGGPSYEQYFGPGTRLTVT.